These 28 T cell receptor beta chains were sequenced from one sample in a study of blood T cell repertoires in COVID-19. Generated by immunoSEQ multiplex PCR, the TCRdb table keeps only in-frame clones and is missing some. The sample shows more than 250,000 clones, roughly 85% of them seen only once. The sequencing sample was made of PBMCs or T cells enriched from blood (not recorded which). The receptors originated from a man aged 25 to 40 who had recovered from COVID-19.

This clone was counted between two and nine times. The V gene is TRBV4-2, the J gene TRBJ2-3, with D possibly matching TRBD2 (6 bases). Germline assignment: CDR1 LGHNA and CDR2 YNFKEQ. V was trimmed by 6 bases and J by 0 bases, leaving 16 bases between them. This CDR3 region has 16 residues. Written as DNA, the CDR3 is TGTGCCAGCAGTCTATCAGGGACTCCAAGCACAGATACGCAGTATTTT. Translation: CASSLSGTPSTDTQYF.

This clone was recorded only once. V and J are TRBV9 and TRBJ1-2; the D is unclear. Trimming cost V 3 bases and J 4 bases, with 13 bases left between them. CDR1 and CDR2 (germline): SGDLS, YYNGEE. CDR3 length: 14 amino acids. The CDR3 reads CASSGEGLRYGYTF. The DNA for the CDR3 is TGTGCCAGCAGCGGGGAGGGCTTGCGCTATGGCTACACCTTC.

The chain couples TRBV30 to TRBJ1-5; TRBD1 is a possible D gene (5 bases). The CDR3 runs to 15 residues. Trimming stripped 4 bases from V and 4 bases from J, with 17 bases between. The V gene's germline CDR1 is GTSNPN and CDR2 SVGIG (reference sequence). For the CDR3, the DNA is TGTGCCTGGAACCGTCAGGGTTTAGGAAATCAGCCCCAGCATTTT. Protein sequence: CAWNRQGLGNQPQHF.

This rearrangement joins TRBV5-4 to TRBJ1-2; D not resolved. Germline V gene data show CDR1 as SGHNT and CDR2 as YYREEE (reference sequence). With 4 bases removed from V and 5 bases from J, the gap between germline ends came to 12 bases. The CDR3 is 13 amino acids. CDR3 loop: CASSGSGNYGYTF. CDR3 nucleotides: TGTGCCAGCAGCGGATCGGGGAATTATGGCTACACCTTC. Full variable domain (missing parts from reference TRBV5-4 and TRBJ1-2): ETGVTQSPTHLIKTRGQQVTLRCSSQSGHNTVSWYQQALGQGPQFIFQYYREEENGRGNFPPRFSGLQFPNYSSELNVNALELDDSALYLCASSGSGNYGYTFGSGTRLTVV.

The chain couples TRBV4-2 to TRBJ1-6; TRBD1 matches at 9 bases. The CDR3 covers 17 residues. With 4 bases clipped from V and 1 base from J, the junction kept 5 bases outside the gene matches. Looked up from germline, CDR1 is LGHNA and CDR2 is YNFKEQ. CDR3 sequence: CASSPGGTGSYNSPLHF. The CDR3 DNA sequence: TGTGCCAGCAGCCCTGGGGGGACAGGGTCCTATAATTCACCCCTCCACTTT.

The rearrangement links TRBV13 to TRBJ2-3; 13 bases agree with TRBD2. Germline V gives CDR1 PRHDT, CDR2 FYEKMQ (reference sequence). The trim removed 0 bases at V and 5 bases at J, leaving 5 bases unmatched. The CDR3 spans 17 residues. Here the CDR3 reads CASSLGTSGGVGDTQYF. As DNA, the CDR3 is TGTGCCAGCAGCTTAGGTACTAGCGGGGGGGTCGGAGATACGCAGTATTTT.

The chain employs TRBV3-1 (or the pseudogene TRBV3-2) and TRBJ1-3; 7 bases line up with TRBD1. The germline V gene encodes CDR1 LGHDT and CDR2 YNNKEL (reference sequence). The J segment lost 3 bases and the V segment lost 1 base, leaving 3 bases of the junction unmatched. The length of the CDR3 is 15 residues. The CDR3 DNA reads as TGTGCCAGCAGCCAAGGAGGGGGCGTTGGAAACACCATATATTTT. Translating it yields CASSQGGGVGNTIYF.

This rearrangement joins TRBV3-1 (or the pseudogene TRBV3-2) to TRBJ2-2, with TRBD1 identical over 8 bases. V lost 0 bases and J lost 7; bases outside the gene matches: 10. The CDR3 runs to 17 residues. Germline CDR1 reads LGHDT; CDR2 reads YNNKEL (reference sequence). This chain's CDR3 is CASSQDLGTGPLGELFF. CDR3 DNA sequence: TGTGCCAGCAGCCAAGATCTTGGGACAGGACCCCTCGGGGAGCTGTTTTTT.

This clone has only a few counts. The V gene is TRBV11-2, the J gene TRBJ2-7; 9 nucleotides align to TRBD1. V dropped 5 bases and J dropped 5; count of bases not matched to a gene: 4. Germline V gives CDR1 SGHAT, CDR2 FQNNGV. CDR3 length equals 13 residues. CDR3 in amino acids: CASSITGGNEQYF. CDR3 nucleotide sequence: TGTGCCAGCAGCATTACAGGGGGCAACGAGCAGTACTTC.

This clone was observed a single time. The rearrangement joins TRBV9 to TRBJ1-1; D remains unclear. CDR1 is SGDLS, CDR2 YYNGEE, per germline. The V end was cut by 0 bases, the J end by 2 bases, with 8 bases between. The CDR3 runs to 14 residues. For the CDR3, the DNA is TGTGCCAGCAGCGTAGATCGGTTAAACACTGAAGCTTTCTTT. Amino acids: CASSVDRLNTEAFF.

The chain recombines TRBV9 with TRBJ1-6, with D possibly TRBD1 on 6 matching bases. The CDR3 sequence is 12 residues long. Trimming removed 9 bases at V and 10 bases at J, with 14 bases between. Germline V lookup: CDR1 SGDLS, CDR2 YYNGEE. DNA for the CDR3: TGTGCCACTGGGGGGGCAGACTCACCCCTCCACTTT. Amino acids: CATGGADSPLHF.

This clone was detected only once. This sequence joins TRBV19 and TRBJ2-7, with 11 bases aligning to TRBD1. The V segment lost 4 bases and the J segment 6 bases; nucleotides outside the gene matches: 5. The CDR3 extends over 14 amino acids. Germline assignment: CDR1 LNHDA and CDR2 SQIVND (reference sequence). The CDR3 loop reads CASSTGQGAGEQYF. The CDR3 DNA is TGTGCCAGTAGTACCGGACAGGGGGCTGGCGAGCAGTACTTC. The full variable domain, with the rest looked up from reference TRBV19 and TRBJ2-7, is DGGITQSPKYLFRKEGQNVTLSCEQNLNHDAMYWYRQDPGQGLRLIYYSQIVNDFQKGDIAEGYSVSREKKESFPLTVTSAQKNPTAFYLCASSTGQGAGEQYFGPGTRLTVT.

The V and J genes are TRBV7-9 and TRBJ2-7; 9 bases are a match to TRBD2. This CDR3 spans 15 amino acids. Trimming at V came to 4 bases and at J to 4 bases, leaving 8 bases not matched to a gene. Germline V lookup: CDR1 SEHNR, CDR2 FQNEAQ (reference sequence). The CDR3 spells CASSSEGLAVYEQYF. The CDR3 bases are TGTGCCAGCAGCTCAGAGGGACTAGCCGTGTACGAGCAGTACTTC.

The genes are TRBV3-1 (or the pseudogene TRBV3-2) and TRBJ2-5, with 7 bases fitting TRBD1. V shed 0 bases and J 4 bases; nucleotides not matched to a gene: 14. Germline V gene data show CDR1 as LGHDT and CDR2 as YNNKEL (reference sequence). This CDR3 has 18 amino acids. Written as DNA, the CDR3 is TGTGCCAGCAGCCAAGAAGCCCCACAGGGGATAGGGTTAGAGACCCAGTACTTC. Protein sequence: CASSQEAPQGIGLETQYF.

This clone was counted a single time. The chain employs TRBV7-8 and TRBJ1-6, with D possibly being TRBD1 (5 bases). This CDR3 is 17 amino acids long. Trimming took 1 base from V and 3 from J, leaving 13 bases between them. Per the germline V gene, CDR1 is SGHVS and CDR2 is FQNEAQ. Here the CDR3 DNA reads TGTGCCAGCAGCTTAGGCTCAGGGTCGGTCTATAATTCACCCCTCCACTTT. Protein product: CASSLGSGSVYNSPLHF.

The J gene is TRBJ2-7, the V gene TRBV2, with D perhaps matching TRBD1 (6 bases). Deletions cut 3 bases from V and 0 bases from J, with 12 bases between. CDR1 SNHLY and CDR2 FYNNEI come from the germline V gene. The CDR3 is made up of 15 amino acids. DNA for the CDR3: TGTGCCAGCAGTGAGTTTAGGGGGACCTCCTACGAGCAGTACTTC. This encodes CASSEFRGTSYEQYF.

The V call is TRBV2, the J call TRBJ1-2; D possibly corresponds to TRBD1 (5 bases). Trimming took 2 bases from V and 0 from J, leaving 10 bases between them. From germline, CDR1 is SNHLY and CDR2 FYNNEI. CDR3 length equals 15 residues. CDR3 residues: CASSESPTANYGYTF. The CDR3 region has the DNA TGTGCCAGCAGTGAATCCCCGACAGCTAACTATGGCTACACCTTC.

This clone appeared a few times. This chain links TRBV9 with TRBJ2-3, with TRBD2 as a possible D gene (6 bases). CDR3 length equals 13 residues. V dropped 3 bases and J dropped 6 bases, with 11 bases sitting between them. Per the germline V gene, CDR1 is SGDLS and CDR2 is YYNGEE. CDR3 coding DNA: TGTGCCAGCAGCGAGAAAGGGAGGGATACGCAGTATTTT. Its protein product is CASSEKGRDTQYF.

The V and J genes are TRBV18 and TRBJ2-4; 8 positions match TRBD1. The CDR3 totals 17 residues. Germline loops: CDR1 KGHSH, CDR2 LQKENI. The ends lost 6 bases at V and 0 bases at J; junction bases unmatched: 10. The CDR3 reads CASSPGQGPLAKNIQYF. The CDR3 DNA follows: TGTGCCAGCTCCCCAGGACAGGGACCCTTAGCCAAAAACATTCAGTACTTC.

The J gene is TRBJ2-3, the V gene TRBV9; 11 bases match TRBD2. V was clipped by 4 bases and J by 5 bases; unmatched bases: 6. The CDR3 consists of 15 residues. CDR1 SGDLS and CDR2 YYNGEE come from the germline V gene. The CDR3 is CASSLSGGVKDTQYF. The CDR3 DNA reads TGTGCCAGCAGCCTTAGCGGGGGGGTAAAAGATACGCAGTATTTT.

In its sample, this clone was seen once. This chain joins TRBV6-2 or TRBV6-3 and TRBJ1-2; TRBD1 agrees at 10 bases. J gave up 6 bases and V 0 bases, and 4 bases lay outside the gene matches. The CDR3 runs 15 residues. Germline lookup yields CDR1 MNHEY and CDR2 SVGEGT. CDR3 DNA sequence: TGTGCCAGCAGTTACTCAACGGGACAGGGGAATGGCTACACCTTC. Protein product: CASSYSTGQGNGYTF.

The chain joins TRBV6-6 to TRBJ1-2; D gene uncertain. The CDR3 runs to 13 residues. Germline CDR1 MNHNY, CDR2 SVGAGI (reference sequence). The V and J ends lost 3 bases and 6 bases respectively, with 11 bases between them. CDR3 nucleotides: TGTGCCAGCAGTTATTCAGACGGGAATGGCTACACCTTC. Protein product: CASSYSDGNGYTF.

With regard to this clone: At the DNA level, this CDR3 is encoded by other sequences in the same sample as well. The gene calls are TRBV2 and TRBJ1-2, with TRBD1 identical over 7 bases. This CDR3 spans 13 amino acids. Unmatched junction bases numbered 0, after V lost 1 base and J lost 4 bases. The germline gives CDR1 SNHLY, CDR2 FYNNEI. CDR3 protein: CASSEGTGYGYTF. CDR3 coding DNA: TGTGCCAGCAGTGAAGGGACAGGCTATGGCTACACCTTC.

The V call is TRBV27, the J call TRBJ1-2; no clear D. CDR1 is MNHEY, CDR2 SMNVEV, per germline (reference sequence). The CDR3 spans 16 residues. Trimming cost V 1 base and J 2 bases, with 14 bases left between them. The CDR3 DNA reads TGTGCCAGCAGTTTATTTTTTAATGTTGAGAACTATGGCTACACCTTC. This gives the protein CASSLFFNVENYGYTF.

Points on this clone: Other DNA sequences in the same sample also yield this CDR3. This rearrangement joins TRBV24-1 to TRBJ2-1, with no clear D. The germline CDR1 and CDR2 sequences are KGHDR and SFDVKD. This CDR3 region has 14 residues. Trimming cost V 6 bases and J 1 base, with 9 bases left between them. The CDR3 reads CATSPAGSYNEQFF. The DNA of the CDR3 is TGTGCCACCAGTCCGGCAGGTTCCTACAATGAGCAGTTCTTC.

The table lists this clone with a count of one. V and J are TRBV18 and TRBJ1-2, with unresolved D. From germline, CDR1 is KGHSH and CDR2 LQKENI. V was pared by 2 bases and J by 5 bases, with 6 bases between. The CDR3 consists of 12 residues. CDR3 bases: TGTGCCAGCTCACCAGTGGAGTATGGCTACACCTTC. Translated, it gives CASSPVEYGYTF.

This chain uses TRBV5-1 with TRBJ2-3; 7 positions agree with TRBD2. Germline CDR1 SGHRS, CDR2 YFSETQ. The CDR3 loop spans 14 amino acids. The trim removed 3 bases at V and 3 bases at J, leaving 4 bases unmatched. Here the CDR3 DNA reads TGCGCCAGCAGCTACTGGGAGGGTACAGATACGCAGTATTTT. Translating it yields CASSYWEGTDTQYF.

This clone was found once. V usage is TRBV5-4 and J usage is TRBJ2-1, with 10 nucleotides matching TRBD2. This CDR3 has 16 residues. V dropped 4 bases and J dropped 7; count of bases not matched to a gene: 11. CDR1 and CDR2 from the germline V gene are SGHNT and YYREEE (reference sequence). The CDR3: CASSPGGLARSNEQFF. The DNA of the CDR3 is TGTGCCAGCAGCCCGGGGGGACTAGCGAGAAGTAATGAGCAGTTCTTC.